Below, one T cell receptor beta chain is given with its context. Its specificity is not known. The germline gene is not matched at one end of the junction; a read error may be the cause. The CDR3 spans 15 residues. Germline V gives CDR1 SEHNR, CDR2 FQNEAQ (reference sequence). The data originate from a study of T-cell memory formation after mild COVID-19. TCRdb ran MiXCR on the 5' RACE reads and lists one entry per CDR3 protein. Of fewer than 600,000 distinct CDR3 sequences in the sample, roughly 20% were seen once. Study outcomes and limitations: Memory from before infection featured some responding clones, which suggests cross-reactive memory joined.

The receptor comes from an adult woman who had mild COVID-19 (a few samples of this study predate the infection). Cell type and time point are not known. Material for sequencing was PBMCs or a T cell subset sorted from them (not recorded which). This chain joins TRBV7-9 and TRBJ2-1, with D perhaps assigned TRBD1 or TRBD2 (5 bases each). The CDR3 loop reads CASTLVVGENYEQFF. CDR3 nucleotide sequence: TGTGCCAGCACCTTAGTTGTGGGGGAGAACTATGAGCAGTTCTTC.